This TCR beta chain appears in the sequencing data of a study of T cell responses to AZD1222 COVID-19 vaccine. Notes on the study in general: Most donors were white British and more were female, and clonal diversity was possibly underestimated. Receipt of two AZD1222 doses was followed by a rise in Spike-specific TCR breadth and depth.

Method: immunoSEQ multiplex PCR; TCRdb's copy keeps in-frame clones and lacks some. The table has around 150,000 clones, 94% seen once; the top ten hold roughly 5.6%. As to this clone: Its specificity is not known.

V dropped 6 bases and J dropped 4 bases, with 13 bases sitting between them. Germline V gives CDR1 KGHSH, CDR2 LQKENI. The CDR3 sequence is 14 residues long. This TCR derives from an adult who received the AZD1222 COVID-19 vaccine. Sequencing used peripheral blood, obtained 28 days after the second AZD1222 dose. The chain is built from TRBV18 and TRBJ1-3; the D is unclear. For the CDR3, the DNA is TGTGCCAGCTCGTCGGGTCAGGCGGGAAACACCATATATTTT. This translates into CASSSGQAGNTIYF. The full variable domain, in which reference TRBV18 and TRBJ1-3 provide the parts outside the CDR3, is NAGVMQNPRHLVRRRGQEARLRCSPMKGHSHVYWYRQLPEEGLKFMVYLQKENIIDESGMPKERFSAEFPKEGPSILRIQQVVRGDSAAYFCASSSGQAGNTIYFGEGSWLTVV.